Listed below are T cell receptor beta chains from one sample, sequenced in a study of CD8 T cells in Susac syndrome. Each CDR3 protein is one row after TCRdb ran MiXCR on the immunoSEQ multiplex PCR reads. The data hold about 170,000 distinct CDR3 sequences, with over 85% observed a single time. Material: CD4+ T cells from PBMCs. The receptors were sampled from a human donor with multiple sclerosis. Both conserved end residues are part of each CDR3. The D gene is left open where the match is weak. Clone size is shown for a subset of rows, as once, few, many or a class of expanded clone.

>16|TRBJ2-3|TRBV5-4|TRBD2|-
CASSGGLAGRTDTQYF
TGTGCCAGCAGCGGGGGACTAGCGGGACGCACAGATACGCAGTATTTT
>14|TRBJ2-3|TRBV9|-|-
CASSVEGVTDTQYF
TGTGCCAGCAGCGTAGAGGGCGTTACAGATACGCAGTATTTT
>14|TRBJ2-2|TRBV7-8|-|-
CASSLRRVAGELFF
TGTGCCAGCAGCCTACGCAGGGTTGCCGGGGAGCTGTTTTTT
>15|TRBJ1-3|TRBV30|TRBD1|-
CASGGRGLVGNTIYF
TGTGCCTCTGGGGGAAGGGGGCTTGTTGGAAACACCATATATTTT
>15|TRBJ2-5|TRBV4-1|-|once
CASSQVSGTQETQYF
TGCGCCAGCAGCCAAGTCTCCGGGACGCAAGAGACCCAGTACTTC
>15|TRBJ1-2|TRBV4-1|-|-
CASSDAGRSNYGYTF
TGCGCCAGCAGCGACGCCGGCCGGAGCAACTATGGCTACACCTTC
>15|TRBJ2-3|TRBV20-1|-|-
CSARDFTRGGDTQYF
TGCAGTGCTAGAGATTTTACCAGAGGAGGCGATACGCAGTATTTT
>14|TRBJ1-2|TRBV2|-|-
CASSEQGDPYGYTF
TGTGCCAGCAGTGAGCAGGGAGATCCCTATGGCTACACCTTC
>16|TRBJ2-1|TRBV5-1|-|-
CASSLRVVRGRNEQFF
TGCGCCAGCAGCTTGCGGGTTGTTAGGGGGAGGAATGAGCAGTTCTTC
>13|TRBJ1-5|TRBV30|-|-
CAWRRGSNQPQHF
TGTGCCTGGCGCCGGGGGAGCAATCAGCCCCAGCATTTT
>16|TRBJ2-7|TRBV6-6|TRBD2|-
CASSYLGGIGPYEQYF
TGTGCCAGCAGTTATTTGGGAGGGATCGGGCCCTACGAGCAGTACTTC
>15|TRBJ2-5|TRBV7-9|TRBD2|-
CASSLMLAAQETQYF
TGTGCCAGCAGCTTGATGCTAGCGGCTCAAGAGACCCAGTACTTC
>16|TRBJ2-3|TRBV12-5|TRBD2|-
CASGLGLAASTDTQYF
TGTGCTAGTGGTTTGGGACTAGCGGCTAGCACAGATACGCAGTATTTT
>14|TRBJ2-1|TRBV6-2/TRBV6-3|-|-
CASSFAPLGNEQFF
TGTGCCAGCAGTTTCGCGCCCCTCGGCAATGAGCAGTTCTTC
>12|TRBJ2-7|TRBV18|-|-
CASSLDRAEQYF
TGTGCCAGCTCACTGGACAGAGCCGAGCAGTACTTC
>14|TRBJ2-7|TRBV12-3/TRBV12-4|TRBD2|-
CASSTTSGSYEQYF
TGTGCCAGCAGTACGACTAGCGGGAGCTACGAGCAGTACTTC
>11|TRBJ1-6|TRBV28|-|-
CASSLNSPLHF
TGTGCCAGCAGTTTAAATTCACCCCTCCACTTT
>16|TRBJ2-3|TRBV29-1|-|once
CSVSDDLASIRDTQYF
TGCAGCGTCAGTGATGATCTAGCGTCGATTAGAGATACGCAGTATTTT
>18|TRBJ1-4|TRBV4-3|-|-
CASSQERRRAATNEKLFF
TGCGCCAGCAGCCAAGAAAGAAGGAGGGCGGCAACTAATGAAAAACTGTTTTTT
>16|TRBJ2-7|TRBV2|-|-
CASSEEGGRVRDEQYF
TGTGCCAGCAGTGAAGAAGGTGGCAGGGTAAGGGACGAGCAGTACTTC
>14|TRBJ2-5|TRBV19|TRBD1|-
CASSKDRGRETQYF
TGTGCCAGTAGTAAGGACAGGGGTCGGGAGACCCAGTACTTC
>14|TRBJ2-7|TRBV28|TRBD1|-
CASRLTGDPYEQYF
TGTGCCAGCCGCTTGACAGGGGACCCCTACGAGCAGTACTTC
>16|TRBJ1-1|TRBV5-1|-|-
CASSLAQSLMNTEAFF
TGCGCCAGCAGCTTGGCACAGAGCCTCATGAACACTGAAGCTTTCTTT
>16|TRBJ2-7|TRBV6-2/TRBV6-3|TRBD1|-
CASSSSSTGTGYEQYF
TGTGCCAGCAGTTCTTCATCAACCGGGACAGGCTACGAGCAGTACTTC
>14|TRBJ1-1|TRBV28|-|-
CASSLYYGKGEAFF
TGTGCCAGCAGTTTGTATTACGGGAAGGGTGAAGCTTTCTTT
>13|TRBJ1-2|TRBV3-1|-|-
CASSQVETSGYTF
TGTGCCAGCAGCCAAGTAGAGACCTCTGGCTACACCTTC
>12|TRBJ1-2|TRBV2|-|-
CASSGQAYGYTF
TGTGCCAGCAGTGGACAGGCCTATGGCTACACCTTC
>14|TRBJ2-7|TRBV20-1|TRBD1|-
CSVGRDRSSYEQYF
TGCAGTGTTGGACGGGACAGGAGCTCCTACGAGCAGTACTTC